Below, 4 T cell receptor beta chains from the same sample are listed, as sequenced in a study of CD8 T cells in ankylosing spondylitis. Via MiXCR, TCRdb re-called the 5' RACE reads, giving one row per CDR3 protein. This table has fewer than 750,000 distinct CDR3 sequences, roughly 19% appearing once. Study-wide findings and caveats: One TCR beta motif, made up of roughly eight highly homologous variants, appeared characteristic of ankylosing spondylitis blood.

Their cognate antigens are unknown. Sequences were obtained from blood, either unsorted or a sorted T cell fraction (not recorded which). The receptor set was obtained from a male donor with ankylosing spondylitis.

The rearrangement joins TRBV5-1 to TRBJ1-2, with 9 positions matching TRBD1. Germline-derived CDR1 and CDR2 are SGHRS and YFSETQ. V was clipped by 4 bases and J by 0 bases; unmatched bases: 4. The CDR3 runs 15 residues. The CDR3 here is CASSLWDRANYGYTF. The CDR3 DNA sequence: TGCGCCAGCAGCCTATGGGACAGGGCTAACTATGGCTACACCTTC.

This sequence joins TRBV7-2 and TRBJ1-5; TRBD1 agrees at 7 bases. Germline CDR1 reads SGHTA; CDR2 reads FQGNSA. CDR3 length equals 15 residues. V lost 5 bases, J lost 6 bases, and 10 bases stayed unmatched. CDR3 in amino acids: CASSTRQGGSQPQHF. Written as DNA, the CDR3 is TGTGCCAGCAGCACAAGACAGGGCGGGTCTCAGCCCCAGCATTTT.

This chain uses TRBV12-3 or TRBV12-4 with TRBJ1-4, with D tentatively TRBD1 (6 bases). The V and J ends lost 1 base and 1 base respectively, with 13 bases between them. The CDR3 has 17 amino acids. The CDR3 loop reads CASSLEGVSVTNEKLFF. CDR3 in DNA: TGTGCCAGCAGTTTAGAGGGGGTCTCGGTAACTAATGAAAAACTGTTTTTT.

The rearrangement links TRBV6-1 to TRBJ2-3; D possibly uses TRBD1 or TRBD2 (7 bases each). Trimming pared 6 bases from V and 4 bases from J, leaving 20 bases between. Per germline, CDR1 MNHNS and CDR2 SASEGT. The CDR3 extends over 16 amino acids. CDR3 sequence (DNA): TGTGCCAGCAGGGTAGGGGAGGGGGCTTTCGCAGATACGCAGTATTTT. Protein: CASRVGEGAFADTQYF.